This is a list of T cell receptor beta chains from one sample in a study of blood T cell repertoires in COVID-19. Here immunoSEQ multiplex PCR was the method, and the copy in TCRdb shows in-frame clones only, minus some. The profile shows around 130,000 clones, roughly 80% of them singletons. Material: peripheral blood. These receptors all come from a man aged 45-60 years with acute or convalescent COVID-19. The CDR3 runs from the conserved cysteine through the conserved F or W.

CASSQVITGVYNSPLHF | TRBV14
CASRELAGVFGELFF | TRBV10-2
CASSWGNTEAFF | TRBV6-2/TRBV6-3
CASMSRGTGLGGTDTQYF | TRBV19
CAIRSSLVGNSPLHF | TRBV10-3
CASSESAPPGETQYF | TRBV6-1
CASKNELNTGELFF | TRBV27
CASSLQVQGTLTDTQYF | TRBV5-1
CASSQGIGATNTEAFF | TRBV3-1/TRBV3-2
CASGGLRPETQYF | TRBV12-5
CASSIDHLRTGEDTQYF | TRBV19
CASSGGSSYNEQFF | TRBV13
CASSKQGGEDQPQHF | TRBV7-2
CASSLVAVLGNEQFF | TRBV7-2
CASSVGSGGPHEQFF | TRBV9
CATSEERGPNTGELFF | TRBV24-1